This T cell receptor (beta chain) originates from a study of T cells after yellow fever vaccination. With respect to this clonotype: Its antigen is not known.

Study findings and constraints: Most clones from primary vaccination resurfaced after the booster (96% CD4, over 85% CD8). Any FACS-sorted repertoire could hold abundant clonotypes that contaminate it from the bulk population.

A universal primer site and UMIs were added as TCR cDNA was made by 5'RACE template switching. TCRdb recomputed calls from the 5' RACE reads with MiXCR, one row per CDR3 protein. The sample has approximately 550,000 distinct CDR3 sequences, 13% seen once. There are 17 residues in the CDR3. V was shortened by 2 bases and J by 1 base, with 18 bases between the two germline ends. Germline CDR1 reads SGHTA; CDR2 reads FQGNSA. V gene TRBV7-2 combines with J gene TRBJ2-7, with a weak D call TRBD1 (6 bases). The receptor was derived from a man aged 25-45 years who received the YFV17D yellow fever vaccine. Here the sequenced sample was PBMCs, taken on the day of the yellow fever booster vaccination. The DNA for the CDR3 is TGTGCCAGCAGCTTAAAAGTGGGGGCCGATTTTTCCTACGAGCAGTACTTC. Protein: CASSLKVGADFSYEQYF.